The sequence of this T cell receptor (beta chain) was determined in a study of cytomegalovirus exposure and HLA in healthy donors. Across the study: There were a few hundred genotyped donors. Of these, 81% fell in the genetic ancestry cluster associated with self-reported Caucasian donors.

The germline V and J ends were trimmed by 3 bases and 6 bases, with 10 bases remaining between them. This CDR3 spans 13 amino acids. Germline loops: CDR1 SEHNR, CDR2 FQNEAQ (reference sequence). The PCR had 60 Vbeta and 13 Jbeta primers. TCRdb's copy holds only in-frame clones and misses some; the assay was immunoSEQ multiplex PCR. The sample has more than 100,000 clones; the top ten hold approximately 3.8%. The chain recombines TRBV7-9 with TRBJ2-3; a possible D gene is TRBD2 (5 bases). This receptor was taken from a man aged 18-30 years in good health and CMV-seronegative. The sample was PBMCs. The CDR3, as DNA: TGTGCCAGCAGCTTTGAGGACTGGGATACGCAGTATTTT. This gives the protein CASSFEDWDTQYF.